What follows are 10 T cell receptor beta chains derived from one specimen sequenced in a study of early T cells in non-severe SARS-CoV-2 infection. MiXCR was run by TCRdb on the 5' RACE reads, yielding one entry per CDR3 protein. Among some 35,000 distinct CDR3 sequences, 5.3% were seen once, and the ten largest hold just under 30%. The specimen sequenced was whole blood. The source is an adult who was a healthcare worker with PCR-confirmed SARS-CoV-2 infection or an uninfected control (not recorded which).

The gene calls are TRBV4-3 and TRBJ1-2; the D gene is possibly TRBD1 (5 bases). Trimming left V 0 bases short and J 0 bases short, with 14 bases between. Germline CDR1 reads LGHNA; CDR2 reads YSLEER. The CDR3 consists of 17 residues. The CDR3 spells CASSQDRTGQANYGYTF. CDR3 bases: TGCGCCAGCAGCCAAGATCGTACAGGACAAGCTAACTATGGCTACACCTTC.

This clonotype was counted at least ten times. The chain links TRBV6-5 to TRBJ1-2; 7 bases align to TRBD1. The germline CDR1 and CDR2 sequences are MNHEY and SVGAGI. The V and J ends lost 4 bases and 4 bases, in that order; junction bases with no gene match: 9. The CDR3 is 15 residues long. The CDR3 nucleotides are TGTGCCAGCAGTTCAACGACAGGGAGCAGCTATGGCTACACCTTC. Amino acid sequence: CASSSTTGSSYGYTF.

This clonotype appeared a few times. V usage is TRBV18 and J usage is TRBJ2-3; TRBD2 agrees at 8 bases. Germline CDR1 reads KGHSH; CDR2 reads LQKENI. V dropped 3 bases and J dropped 2; count of bases not matched to a gene: 4. CDR3 size: 15 residues. The chain's CDR3 is CASSPTSGSTDTQYF. The CDR3 coding sequence is TGTGCCAGCTCACCCACTAGCGGTTCCACAGATACGCAGTATTTT.

The chain uses TRBV20-1 and TRBJ2-5; 8 bases match TRBD2. Germline lookup yields CDR1 DFQATT and CDR2 SNEGSKA (reference sequence). Trimming cost V 3 bases and J 1 base; bases outside gene matches: 10. There are 16 residues in the CDR3. CDR3 sequence (DNA): TGCAGTGCTAGGGCGTACGGGAGGGCCTTCCAAGAGACCCAGTACTTC. Its protein is CSARAYGRAFQETQYF.

This clonotype turned up a few times. The chain employs TRBV6-5 and TRBJ1-5; no firm D call. There are 15 residues in the CDR3. Germline V CDR1 and CDR2: MNHEY, SVGAGI. Trimming left V 3 bases short and J 1 base short, with 10 bases between. In DNA form, the CDR3 reads TGTGCCAGCAGTTATTCACTCACGAGCAATCAGCCCCAGCATTTT. It codes for CASSYSLTSNQPQHF.

This clonotype showed up just a few times. The V and J genes are TRBV7-9 and TRBJ2-7; no reliable D call. The CDR3 length is 16 residues. V lost 4 bases to trimming and J lost 1 base, with 17 bases between them. Germline V gives CDR1 SEHNR, CDR2 FQNEAQ (reference sequence). The CDR3 sequence: CASSSPPGRPSYEQYF. CDR3 nucleotides: TGTGCCAGCAGCTCCCCACCGGGCCGCCCTTCCTACGAGCAGTACTTC.

A few counts support this clonotype. This chain uses TRBV5-6 with TRBJ1-5, with 7 bases fitting TRBD1. V gave up 3 bases and J gave up 6 bases; unmatched junction bases: 6. CDR1 and CDR2 from the germline V gene are SGHDT and YYEEEE. This CDR3 contains 14 residues. The CDR3 protein is CASSSGTAGQPQHF. The CDR3 DNA sequence: TGTGCCAGCAGCTCTGGGACAGCGGGTCAGCCCCAGCATTTT.

This clonotype was seen many times. The V call is TRBV15, the J call TRBJ2-4; TRBD2 matches 7 bases. This CDR3 has 13 residues. Germline trimming cut 0 bases from V and 9 bases from J; bases unmatched to any gene: 2. The V gene's germline CDR1 is LNHNV and CDR2 YYDKDF (reference sequence). The CDR3 loop is CATSRDREGIQYF. Here the CDR3 DNA reads TGTGCCACCAGCAGAGATAGGGAGGGCATTCAGTACTTC.

This clonotype was seen a handful of times. This chain joins TRBV7-2 and TRBJ2-7; 8 nucleotides line up with TRBD1. Germline V gives CDR1 SGHTA, CDR2 FQGNSA. With 5 bases clipped from V and 5 bases from J, the junction kept 5 bases outside the gene matches. The CDR3 runs to 13 residues. DNA for the CDR3: TGTGCCAGCAGCCCCGGACAGGGCCACGAGCAGTACTTC. Translated, it gives CASSPGQGHEQYF.

This clonotype has just a few counts. The chain carries TRBV12-3 or TRBV12-4 and TRBJ2-3; tentatively, D is TRBD1 or TRBD2 (5 bases each). Trimming left V 3 bases short and J 5 bases short, with 15 bases between. The length of the CDR3 is 15 residues. CDR3 region: CASSFMGGGGDTQYF. The CDR3 nucleotides are TGTGCCAGCAGTTTTATGGGCGGTGGGGGAGATACGCAGTATTTT.